This T cell receptor beta chain was observed in a study of T cells after yellow fever vaccination (dated by TCRdb to about 2019). Broadly, across the study: Libraries from fractions with low cell numbers were prepared with the SMART-Seq v4 Ultra Low Input RNA kit. To follow T-cell clones before and after primary and booster YFV17D yellow fever vaccination, bulk TCR alpha and beta repertoires were sequenced over time. Two healthy male donors made up the cohort, one aged 18 to 30 years and the other aged 30 to 40 years. Bulk PBMC replicates and cell subsets were isolated from blood drawn at multiple timepoints before and after both primary and secondary immunization.

General findings and caveats noted by the study authors: Compared with the primary T-cell response, the secondary T-cell response was weaker but faster, peaking on day 5 rather than day 15. Most clones expanded after primary vaccination were re-detected after the booster (almost 97% of CD4 and approximately 89% of CD8), suggesting broad memory maintenance. A small share of clonotypes was detected in both CD4 and CD8 compartments, with the overlap likely arising from convergent recombination. Computational filtering was needed because FACS-sorted repertoires could contain abundant contaminating clonotypes from the bulk population. The study included only a couple of donors, which limits how far the findings can be generalized.

In the case of this clonotype: What this receptor recognizes is not known. No clone much larger than this one lies a single base away; base qualities are absent.

TCR cDNA was synthesized by 5'RACE template switching, which introduced a universal primer site and unique molecular identifiers. Priming for cDNA synthesis came from both the TCR alpha and TCR beta constant segments. Two PCR steps were used to amplify libraries, with sample barcodes and sequencing adapters being added in the second step. Sequencing of libraries was performed on Illumina HiSeq 2500 (2x100 bp) or NovaSeq (2x150 bp). In the original analysis: MIGEC handled demultiplexing of reads and collapsing into UMI consensus sequences, while MiXCR performed V(D)J alignment. Clonotypes responding to the vaccine were identified with edgeR on replicate PBMC samples, with the criteria of FDR below 0.01 and a log2 fold change above 5 up to day 15. Each bulk clonotype was labeled CD4 or CD8 based on which sequenced repertoire, CD4 or CD8, contained the clonotype at higher abundance. TCRdb redid the processing of the public reads, applying fastp at Q25 and MiXCR, and retained in-frame beta chains. Every CDR3 protein is listed once, alongside the most common genes and DNA of its rows. None of the V and J calls come from the authors' own analysis; TCRdb made them. For this sample there are a few hundred thousand distinct CDR3 sequences; approximately 8% appear just once. The ten largest clones add up to roughly a sixth of the sample.

In the paper's terms, the treatment or condition label means: live attenuated yellow fever vaccine strain. At every blood-draw timepoint, two biological replicates of bulk PBMCs were collected. PBMCs were isolated from peripheral blood using a standard Ficoll-Paque protocol. RNA was extracted with TriZol from bulk PBMCs, CD4 and CD8 fractions, and dextramer-positive and dextramer-negative fractions. The origin of this receptor is a man aged 18 to 29 who received the YFV17D yellow fever vaccine. The sample here was PBMCs, taken about 41 days after the first yellow fever vaccination.

The nucleotide sequence reads TGTGCCAGCAGGCTGGTCGGGACAGGGGTTTTAGATACGCAGTATTTT. This codes for CASRLVGTGVLDTQYF. Recombination linked TRBV7-2 to TRBJ2-3; TRBD1 fits 10 bases in the junction. Including the terminal cysteine and phenylalanine, the CDR3 comprises 16 residues. The entry retains the CDR3 DNA only, 48 bases that are in frame from base 1. The germline V gene supplies CDR1 SGHTA and CDR2 FQGNSA. V ends up 6 bases short and J 5 bases short, with an unmatched junction base count of 11.